These 21 T cell receptor beta chains were sequenced from one sample in a study of response to subunit inactivated influenza vaccine. One entry per CDR3 protein, called by TCRdb with MiXCR from the RT-PCR reads. The sample lists about 530,000 distinct CDR3 sequences, about 10% occurring once. The sequencing used PBMCs from blood, collected on the day of vaccination. These receptors were taken from a man aged 45-65 years who received an inactivated influenza vaccine.

Only a few counts were recorded for this clonotype. The chain links TRBV4-2 to TRBJ2-1, with D uncertain. V was trimmed by 0 bases and J by 6 bases, leaving 6 bases between them. This CDR3 contains 13 residues. CDR1 LGHNA and CDR2 YNFKEQ come from the germline V gene. DNA of the CDR3: TGTGCCAGCAGCCAAGATCAGCTCAATGAGCAGTTCTTC. Translating gives CASSQDQLNEQFF.

This clonotype was observed a few times. The chain is built from TRBV4-3 and TRBJ2-4, with TRBD2 as a possible D gene (6 bases). The CDR3 extends over 15 amino acids. Germline assignment: CDR1 LGHNA and CDR2 YSLEER. V lost 6 bases, J lost 4 bases, and 16 bases lay in between. CDR3 DNA sequence: TGCGCCAGCAGTCATGGGGGGACGGCTAAAAACATTCAGTACTTC. Translating gives CASSHGGTAKNIQYF.

A single count supports this clonotype. V usage is TRBV10-3 and J usage is TRBJ2-7, with a weak D call TRBD2 (6 bases). This CDR3 has 15 residues. V lost 4 bases and J lost 2, with 15 bases in between. Germline CDR1 is ENHRY and CDR2 is SYGVKD. The CDR3 DNA is TGTGCCATCAGTGGGACTACCTCATCTCCCTACGAGCAGTACTTC. Amino acids: CAISGTTSSPYEQYF.

This clonotype was observed a few times. This sequence joins TRBV3-1 and TRBJ2-5; D may match TRBD1 or TRBD2 (6 bases each). Germline CDR1 LGHDT, CDR2 YNNKEL (reference sequence). Trimming cost V 7 bases and J 4 bases, with 19 bases left between them. The CDR3 spans 15 residues. The CDR3 DNA is TGTGCCAGCACCCGGGACGGGGGCTTAAGAGAGACCCAGTACTTC. Protein product: CASTRDGGLRETQYF.

This clonotype was recorded at least ten times. The genes are TRBV12-3 or TRBV12-4 and TRBJ2-1; no clear D gene. This CDR3 has 11 residues. V dropped 6 bases and J dropped 8 bases, with 8 bases sitting between them. The CDR3 spells CASRGLDEQFF. The DNA for the CDR3 is TGTGCCAGCAGGGGGTTGGATGAGCAGTTCTTC.

The chain is built from TRBV27 and TRBJ2-7, with a weak D call TRBD2 (5 bases). From germline, CDR1 is MNHEY and CDR2 SMNVEV (reference sequence). The V end lost 5 bases, the J end lost 1 base, and 9 bases lay between the germline ends. The CDR3 contains 13 residues. This chain's CDR3 is CASSERASYEQYF. The CDR3 DNA follows: TGTGCCAGCAGTGAGAGGGCGTCCTACGAGCAGTACTTC.

This chain joins TRBV20-1 and TRBJ2-1; D is perhaps TRBD2 (5 bases). CDR1 DFQATT and CDR2 SNEGSKA come from the germline V gene (reference sequence). V was pared by 4 bases and J by 9 bases, with 19 bases between. The CDR3 has 14 residues. The CDR3 reads CSAIHSERSPEQFF. The CDR3 nucleotides are TGCAGTGCTATACACTCGGAGCGGAGTCCTGAGCAGTTCTTC.

The chain employs TRBV7-2 and TRBJ2-1; 7 bases are a match to TRBD2. The length of the CDR3 is 15 residues. Looked up from germline, CDR1 is SGHTA and CDR2 is FQGNSA. Trimming took 6 bases from V and 2 from J; bases not matched to a gene: 7. CDR3 region: CASRRAGFAYNEQFF. The DNA of the CDR3 is TGTGCCAGCAGGCGAGCGGGATTCGCCTACAATGAGCAGTTCTTC. The entire variable domain, with the rest obtained from reference TRBV7-2 and TRBJ2-1, is as follows: GAGVSQSPSNKVTEKGKDVELRCDPISGHTALYWYRQSLGQGLEFLIYFQGNSAPDKSGLPSDRFSAERTGGSVSTLTIQRTQQEDSAVYLCASRRAGFAYNEQFFGPGTRLTVL.

V is TRBV12-3 or TRBV12-4 and J is TRBJ2-2; 7 bases are shared with TRBD2. Trimming at V came to 1 base and at J to 7 bases, leaving 9 bases not matched to a gene. The CDR3 contains 16 residues. The CDR3 DNA is TGTGCCAGCAGTTTAGGACTAGCTTCCTTCGGCGGGGAGCTGTTTTTT. It yields the protein CASSLGLASFGGELFF.

This chain joins TRBV12-3 or TRBV12-4 and TRBJ2-1, with 7 nucleotides matching TRBD2. V dropped 3 bases and J dropped 9; count of bases not matched to a gene: 11. The CDR3 is made up of 15 amino acids. The CDR3 reads CASSFRGSGLGEQFF. The DNA for the CDR3 is TGTGCCAGCAGTTTCCGCGGGAGCGGCTTAGGTGAGCAGTTCTTC.

This clonotype was picked up many times. The V and J genes are TRBV12-3 or TRBV12-4 and TRBJ2-2; maybe TRBD2 (6 bases). The CDR3 covers 13 residues. Trimming shortened V by 6 bases and J by 7 bases, and 12 bases separated the two germline ends. The CDR3 is CASREAGRGELFF. CDR3 nucleotide sequence: TGTGCCAGCAGGGAGGCGGGGCGCGGGGAGCTGTTTTTT.

The chain combines TRBV2 with TRBJ1-6, with 7 bases aligning to TRBD1. Germline V lookup: CDR1 SNHLY, CDR2 FYNNEI. CDR3 size: 15 residues. V gave up 1 base and J gave up 7 bases; unmatched junction bases: 4. The CDR3 here is CASSEEGAVNSPLHF. In nucleotides, the CDR3 is TGTGCCAGCAGTGAAGAGGGGGCGGTCAATTCACCCCTCCACTTT.

This clonotype was seen many times. The chain carries TRBV20-1 and TRBJ2-1, with a weak D call TRBD2 (5 bases). Trimming took 5 bases from V and 7 from J, leaving 18 bases between them. There are 14 residues in the CDR3. Germline V gene sequence: CDR1 DFQATT, CDR2 SNEGSKA (reference sequence). DNA of the CDR3: TGCAGTGCTGTAATACCGGGGTCTAGGAATGAGCAGTTCTTC. This sequence encodes CSAVIPGSRNEQFF.

Turning to this clonotype: This may arise from a read error, as a much more abundant clone is one base away. This chain joins TRBV28 and TRBJ1-2; TRBD1 matches 7 bases. The CDR3 sequence is 15 residues long. The germline V gene has CDR1 MDHEN and CDR2 SYDVKM. With V trimmed by 3 bases and J by 8 bases, 12 bases remained unmatched. In DNA, the CDR3 is TGTGCCAGCAGTTTTAATCGGGAGAGGGGGCTCGGCTACACCTTC. This encodes CASSFNRERGLGYTF.

This clonotype appeared a few times. The chain joins TRBV7-2 to TRBJ1-2; D not resolved. The CDR3 is 15 amino acids. V was cut by 5 bases and J by 4 bases, with 17 bases left in between. The germline gives CDR1 SGHTA, CDR2 FQGNSA. The CDR3: CASSLPTGWGYGYTF. DNA of the CDR3: TGTGCCAGCAGCCTACCGACTGGGTGGGGCTATGGCTACACCTTC.

This clonotype was observed a few times. The chain carries TRBV2 and TRBJ2-7; D remains ambiguous. The CDR3 covers 15 residues. In germline, CDR1 is SNHLY, CDR2 FYNNEI. Trimming cost V 2 bases and J 2 bases, with 13 bases left between them. CDR3 DNA: TGTGCCAGCAGTGAAAACGAAAGAGGTCCCTACGAGCAGTACTTC. Its translation is CASSENERGPYEQYF.

This clonotype has more than one count but fewer than ten. The V gene is TRBV7-2, the J gene TRBJ2-3; D not certain. The V gene's germline CDR1 is SGHTA and CDR2 FQGNSA. V lost 5 bases, J lost 0 bases, and 12 bases lay in between. CDR3 length: 15 residues. CDR3 in DNA: TGTGCCAGCAGCATCCGACCGATGAGCACAGATACGCAGTATTTT. Its protein product is CASSIRPMSTDTQYF.

This clonotype was counted a few times. The V gene is TRBV12-3 or TRBV12-4, the J gene TRBJ2-7; possibly TRBD2 for D (6 bases). With 3 bases removed from V and 5 bases from J, the gap between germline ends came to 20 bases. The CDR3 loop spans 16 amino acids. CDR3 loop: CASSFGISWGVHEQYF. The CDR3 DNA follows: TGTGCCAGCAGTTTCGGGATCTCGTGGGGGGTACACGAGCAGTACTTC.

There are a few counts of this clonotype. The chain uses TRBV20-1 and TRBJ2-1; TRBD1 or TRBD2 may be the D gene (6 bases each). Germline CDR1 and CDR2: DFQATT and SNEGSKA (reference sequence). Trimming stripped 0 bases from V and 2 bases from J, with 23 bases between. The CDR3 extends over 19 amino acids. The CDR3 reads CSARDLRGGPPLAYNEQFF. CDR3 nucleotides: TGCAGTGCTAGAGATCTCAGGGGAGGACCTCCTCTGGCCTACAATGAGCAGTTCTTC.

The V and J genes are TRBV2 and TRBJ2-2, with TRBD2 as a possible D gene (6 bases). The V and J ends lost 5 bases and 4 bases respectively, with 11 bases between them. The CDR3 runs to 14 residues. The germline V gene has CDR1 SNHLY and CDR2 FYNNEI. CDR3 sequence (DNA): TGTGCCAGCAGTCGAGCGGGTGGCACCGGGGAGCTGTTTTTT. Translation: CASSRAGGTGELFF.

This clonotype has more than one count but fewer than ten. The CDR3 spells CASSLRVAASYEQYF. Written as DNA, the CDR3 is TGCGCCAGCAGCTTGAGAGTAGCGGCCTCCTACGAGCAGTACTTC. The V call is TRBV5-1, the J call TRBJ2-7; D is perhaps TRBD2 (6 bases). V dropped 1 base and J dropped 0 bases, with 11 bases sitting between them. The CDR3 is 15 amino acids. In germline, CDR1 is SGHRS, CDR2 YFSETQ.